This TCR beta chain was obtained from a study of CD8 T cells in ankylosing spondylitis. Study-wide findings and caveats: A number of the motif variants had already been described in reactive arthritis synovial fluid and blood. A motif of eight or nine highly homologous TCR beta variants was seen as apparently characteristic of ankylosing spondylitis blood.

V lost 6 bases to trimming and J lost 5 bases; unmatched junction nucleotides: 12. CDR1 SQVTM and CDR2 ANQGSEA come from the germline V gene. There are 14 residues in the CDR3. This clonotype was counted a few times. The antigen remains unidentified. TCRdb independently ran MiXCR on the 5' RACE reads; one entry per CDR3 protein. The data hold over 450,000 distinct CDR3 sequences, with roughly 13% observed a single time. The sequence was obtained from a male donor with ankylosing spondylitis. Source material: blood, either unsorted or a sorted T cell fraction (not recorded which). The rearrangement links TRBV29-1 to TRBJ2-5; 7 nucleotides line up with TRBD2. CDR3 sequence (DNA): TGCAGCGTCGATGGACTAGAAGATCCGGAGACCCAGTACTTC. This codes for CSVDGLEDPETQYF.